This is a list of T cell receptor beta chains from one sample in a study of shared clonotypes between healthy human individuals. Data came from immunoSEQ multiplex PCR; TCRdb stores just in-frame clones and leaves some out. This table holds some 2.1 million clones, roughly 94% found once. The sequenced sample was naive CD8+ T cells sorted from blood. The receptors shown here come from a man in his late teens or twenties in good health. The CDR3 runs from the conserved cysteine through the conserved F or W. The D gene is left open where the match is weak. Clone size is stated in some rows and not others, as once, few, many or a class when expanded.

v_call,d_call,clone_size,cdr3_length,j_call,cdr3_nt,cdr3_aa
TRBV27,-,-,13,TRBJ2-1,TGTGCCAGCAGTTTATCGTTGGGCAATGAGCAGTTCTTC,CASSLSLGNEQFF
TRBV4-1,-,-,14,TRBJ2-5,TGCGCCAGCAGCCAGGACCCGGGGCAAGAGACCCAGTACTTC,CASSQDPGQETQYF
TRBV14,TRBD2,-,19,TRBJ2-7,TGTGCCAGCAGCCAAGATCCCAGGACTAGCGGGGCCAGCTCCTACGAGCAGTACTTC,CASSQDPRTSGASSYEQYF
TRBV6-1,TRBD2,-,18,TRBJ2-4,TGTGCCAGCAGTGAAAGACTAGCGGGAGGTACAGCCAAAAACATTCAGTACTTC,CASSERLAGGTAKNIQYF
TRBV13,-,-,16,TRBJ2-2,TGTGCCAGCACCACTCTTGAGGAGGGGGACACCGGGGAGCTGTTTTTT,CASTTLEEGDTGELFF
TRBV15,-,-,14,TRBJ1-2,TGTGCCACCAGCAGAGATTTAGGCGTCTATGGCTACACCTTC,CATSRDLGVYGYTF
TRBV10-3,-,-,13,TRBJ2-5,TGTGCCATCAGCAGCGGAGGAGAGGAGACCCAGTACTTC,CAISSGGEETQYF
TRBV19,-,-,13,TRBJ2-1,TGTGCGTCCAAAGGGGACCTTTACAATGAGCAGTTCTTC,CASKGDLYNEQFF
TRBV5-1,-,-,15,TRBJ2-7,TGCGCCAGCAGCTTAGGTGGGTACTCCGGCTACGAGCAGTACTTC,CASSLGGYSGYEQYF
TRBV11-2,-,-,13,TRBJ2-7,TGTGCCAGCAGCCTCCAGAGGGACTACGAGCAGTACTTC,CASSLQRDYEQYF
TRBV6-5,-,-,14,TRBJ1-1,TGTGCCAGCAGTTACTTCCTTGCCGGGGCTGAAGCTTTCTTT,CASSYFLAGAEAFF
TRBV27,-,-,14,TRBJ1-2,TGTGCCAGCAGTCTGACAGGAGTACCCTATGGCTACACCTTC,CASSLTGVPYGYTF
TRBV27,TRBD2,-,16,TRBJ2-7,TGTGCCAGCAGCCCGAGCGGGGGACCGATCTCCTACGAGCAGTACTTC,CASSPSGGPISYEQYF
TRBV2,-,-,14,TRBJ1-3,TGTGCCAGCAGTGAGGGGATCTCTGGAAACACCATATATTTT,CASSEGISGNTIYF
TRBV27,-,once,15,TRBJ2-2,TGTGCCAGCAGACCACTCTCGACAGACACCGGGGAGCTGTTTTTT,CASRPLSTDTGELFF
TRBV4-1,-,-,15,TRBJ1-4,TGCGCCAGCAGCCAAGATACTCGGGACGCTGAAAAACTGTTTTTT,CASSQDTRDAEKLFF
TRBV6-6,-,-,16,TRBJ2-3,TGTGCCAGCAGTTCCTCGGGACACTTGCGCACAGATACGCAGTATTTT,CASSSSGHLRTDTQYF
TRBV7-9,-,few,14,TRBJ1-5,TGTGCCAGCAGCTTTGGTGATAGCAATCAGCCCCAGCATTTT,CASSFGDSNQPQHF
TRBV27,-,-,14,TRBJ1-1,TGTGCCAGCAGGCCTCAGGGGACGCACACTGAAGCTTTCTTT,CASRPQGTHTEAFF
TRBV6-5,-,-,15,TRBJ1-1,TGTGCCAGCAGTTACTCCATCGGACTGATAACTGAAGCTTTCTTT,CASSYSIGLITEAFF
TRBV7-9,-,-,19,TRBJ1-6,TGTGCCAGCAGCTTAGGGGGGGACACGGAAAGCTCCTATAATTCACCCCTCCACTTT,CASSLGGDTESSYNSPLHF
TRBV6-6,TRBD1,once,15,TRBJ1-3,TGTGCCAGCAGTTATCCCGACAGGGACGGAAACACCATATATTTT,CASSYPDRDGNTIYF
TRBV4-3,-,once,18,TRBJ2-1,TGCGCCAGCAGCCAAGAGTTAACCTGGGAGGCTGCTTACAATGAGCAGTTCTTC,CASSQELTWEAAYNEQFF
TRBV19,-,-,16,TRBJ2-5,TGTGCCAGTAGTATCCTTTCAAGCGGAACCGAAGAGACCCAGTACTTC,CASSILSSGTEETQYF
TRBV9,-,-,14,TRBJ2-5,TGTGCCAGCAGCCCAGGGGGGGTTATAGAGACCCAGTACTTC,CASSPGGVIETQYF
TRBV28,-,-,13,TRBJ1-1,TGTGCCAGCAGTTCAGGACTGAACACTGAAGCTTTCTTT,CASSSGLNTEAFF
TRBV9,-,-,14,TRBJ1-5,TGTGCCAGCAGCGTTGGTGGGAACAATCAGCCCCAGCATTTT,CASSVGGNNQPQHF
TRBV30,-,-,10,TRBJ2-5,TGTGCCTGGAGTATCGGTATCCAGTACTTC,CAWSIGIQYF
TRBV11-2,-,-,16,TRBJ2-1,TGTGCCAGCAGCTCCATCACCGGGGCCTCCTACAATGAGCAGTTCTTC,CASSSITGASYNEQFF
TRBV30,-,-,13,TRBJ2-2,TGTGCCTGGAGTGGGGTAGGCTCCGGGGAGCTGTTTTTT,CAWSGVGSGELFF
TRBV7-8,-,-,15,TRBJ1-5,TGTGCCACCGAGCGGGGGAGCAGTAGCAATCAGCCCCAGCATTTT,CATERGSSSNQPQHF
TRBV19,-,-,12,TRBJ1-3,TGTGCCCTCTCCGACTCTGGAAACACCATATATTTT,CALSDSGNTIYF
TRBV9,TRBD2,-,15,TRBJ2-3,TGTGCCAGCAGCGTAGGGGGACTAGGCACAGATACGCAGTATTTT,CASSVGGLGTDTQYF